These 14 T cell receptor beta chains came from one sample sequenced in a study of T cells expressing NK-cell markers. TCRdb reworked the 5' RACE reads into one entry per CDR3 protein, no DNA. This sample contains 150,000 to 200,000 distinct CDR3 sequences. Sequencing used blood T cells: a sorted CD56 or NKG2C T cell subset, CD4+ or CD8+ T cells, or bulk PBMC T cells (not recorded which). These receptors all come from a man aged 18-70 years in good health.

The CDR3: CSARDGGEGDTGELFF. This chain connects TRBV20-1 to TRBJ2-2; TCRdb gives TRBD1 as the D gene, but with no DNA this cannot be confirmed. The CDR3 loop spans 16 amino acids. The germline CDR1 and CDR2 sequences are DFQATT and SNEGSKA (reference sequence).

The genes are TRBV27 and TRBJ2-1; with no DNA, the TCRdb D assignment of TRBD2 cannot be verified. The CDR3 loop spans 16 amino acids. CDR1 and CDR2 from the germline V gene are MNHEY and SMNVEV (reference sequence). This CDR3 reads CASSPLLRGDYNEQFF.

The gene calls are TRBV4-2 and TRBJ1-5. Germline assignment: CDR1 LGHNA and CDR2 YNFKEQ. CDR3 length equals 17 residues. CDR3 in amino acids: CASSQEYRNGRSQPQHF.

The chain uses TRBV13 and TRBJ2-7; there is no DNA to check the TCRdb D call of TRBD1. Looked up from germline, CDR1 is PRHDT and CDR2 is FYEKMQ (reference sequence). CDR3 size: 15 residues. CDR3 sequence reads: CASSTRGDSLYEQYF. The full variable domain, rest sourced from reference TRBV13 and TRBJ2-7, is AAGVIQSPRHLIKEKRETATLKCYPIPRHDTVYWYQQGPGQDPQFLISFYEKMQSDKGSIPDRFSAQQFSDYHSELNMSSLELGDSALYFCASSTRGDSLYEQYFGPGTRLTVT.

This chain uses TRBV27 with TRBJ1-1. The CDR3 has 14 residues. Germline lookup yields CDR1 MNHEY and CDR2 SMNVEV (reference sequence). This chain's CDR3 is CASSFGRVDGEAFF.

The chain combines TRBV28 with TRBJ1-5; absent DNA, TCRdb's TRBD1 call cannot be checked. The CDR3 has 14 amino acids. CDR1 and CDR2 (germline): MDHEN, SYDVKM. The CDR3: CASSEIRESQPQHF.

The rearrangement uses TRBV19 and TRBJ1-4; TCRdb's D gene call, TRBD1, goes unchecked for lack of DNA. From germline, CDR1 is LNHDA and CDR2 SQIVND (reference sequence). The CDR3 has 17 residues. This CDR3 is CASSPHTGQLGNEKLFF.

CDR3 residues: CASSLIGGPGQETQYF. This chain joins TRBV12-3 or TRBV12-4 and TRBJ2-5; TCRdb's D gene call, TRBD1, goes unchecked for lack of DNA. The CDR3 extends over 16 amino acids.

The chain joins TRBV20-1 to TRBJ2-1; the D gene TCRdb calls, TRBD1, cannot be checked with no DNA. This CDR3 is 15 amino acids long. CDR1 is DFQATT and CDR2 is SNEGSKA in the germline V gene (reference sequence). The CDR3 is CSASTGTSSYNEQFF.

The J gene is TRBJ2-3, the V gene TRBV28; TCRdb lists TRBD2, though no DNA is available to test this call. CDR1 and CDR2 (germline): MDHEN, SYDVKM. The CDR3 contains 14 residues. CDR3 residues: CASSQAQSGDTQYF.

This rearrangement joins TRBV20-1 to TRBJ2-2; checking the TCRdb D call of TRBD1 is not possible without DNA. Germline assignment: CDR1 DFQATT and CDR2 SNEGSKA (reference sequence). The CDR3 has 13 residues. The chain's CDR3 is CSVQGADTGELFF.

The chain employs TRBV6-1 and TRBJ2-7; no DNA is available, so the TRBD1 call from TCRdb remains unchecked. The CDR3 runs to 14 residues. CDR1 and CDR2 from the germline V gene are MNHNS and SASEGT. The CDR3 loop is CASTHRGGTYEQYF.

The chain is built from TRBV20-1 and TRBJ2-7; TCRdb picks TRBD2, but there is no DNA to check that call. The germline V gene encodes CDR1 DFQATT and CDR2 SNEGSKA (reference sequence). The length of the CDR3 is 13 residues. The CDR3 loop is CSASPPAGGEQYF.

This chain connects TRBV6-5 to TRBJ2-3; the TRBD1 assignment by TCRdb is unverifiable without DNA. Germline V gene data show CDR1 as MNHEY and CDR2 as SVGAGI. The CDR3 has 15 residues. The chain's CDR3 is CASSYGTGEQNTQYF.